Shown below are 20 T cell receptor beta chains from a single sample sequenced in a study of cytomegalovirus exposure and HLA in healthy donors. With 60 Vbeta and 13 Jbeta primers, the PCR was carried out. This table comes from immunoSEQ multiplex PCR, and its TCRdb copy is limited to in-frame clones, with some not included. The sample consists of around 89,000 clones, over 60% of them appearing once. The source material was PBMCs. The receptors were sampled from a man aged 35 to 55 in good health and CMV-seronegative.

This clone was counted only a few times. The V and J genes are TRBV30 and TRBJ1-4, with D uncertain. From germline, CDR1 is GTSNPN and CDR2 SVGIG (reference sequence). CDR3 size: 15 residues. The V end lost 1 base, the J end lost 5 bases, and 14 bases lay between the germline ends. CDR3 region: CAWSAPQSGNEKLFF. The CDR3 coding sequence is TGTGCCTGGAGTGCTCCCCAGTCGGGGAATGAAAAACTGTTTTTT.

The genes are TRBV4-1 and TRBJ2-2; 7 bases agree with TRBD1. Looked up from germline, CDR1 is MGHRA and CDR2 is YSYEKL. V dropped 5 bases and J dropped 4; count of bases not matched to a gene: 7. The CDR3 contains 15 residues. The CDR3 DNA reads TGCGCCAGCAGCGAAGTTCCAGGGGGCACCGGGGAGCTGTTTTTT. Encoded protein: CASSEVPGGTGELFF.

This chain joins TRBV7-9 and TRBJ2-7, with 7 bases aligning to TRBD2. J was trimmed by 3 bases and V by 6 bases; bases with no gene match: 2. The CDR3 contains 12 residues. Per germline, CDR1 SEHNR and CDR2 FQNEAQ (reference sequence). The CDR3 spells CASRGGNYEQYF. CDR3 DNA sequence: TGTGCCAGCAGGGGGGGGAACTACGAGCAGTACTTC.

The chain recombines TRBV5-5 with TRBJ2-5; D is unresolved. Judging by the DNA end, TRBJ2-7 fits better; the J call may be wrong. Germline CDR1 and CDR2: SGHKS and YYEKEE (reference sequence). The CDR3 extends over 15 amino acids. CDR3 sequence: CASSSGNPLSYEQYF. The CDR3, as DNA: TGTGCCAGCAGCTCGGGTAATCCCCTCTCCTACGAGCAGTACTTC.

The rearrangement uses TRBV7-3 and TRBJ1-1, with a possible D match to TRBD1 (6 bases). V gave up 3 bases and J gave up 2 bases, with 16 bases separating them. CDR1 SGHTA and CDR2 FQGTGA come from the germline V gene. There are 16 residues in the CDR3. Here the CDR3 reads CASSFLYRTENTEAFF. CDR3 in DNA: TGTGCCAGCAGCTTTCTCTACCGGACAGAAAACACTGAAGCTTTCTTT.

The chain is built from TRBV6-6 and TRBJ2-3; perhaps TRBD2 as D (6 bases). The germline gives CDR1 MNHNY, CDR2 SVGAGI (reference sequence). V gave up 5 bases and J gave up 2 bases, with 14 bases separating them. The CDR3 loop spans 15 amino acids. The CDR3 bases are TGTGCCAGCAGTCCCGGGACTCTTAACACAGATACGCAGTATTTT. Translated, it gives CASSPGTLNTDTQYF.

The genes are TRBV30 and TRBJ1-2, with 7 bases matching TRBD1. The length of the CDR3 is 11 residues. J was trimmed by 13 bases and V by 2 bases; bases with no gene match: 7. Germline CDR1 and CDR2: GTSNPN and SVGIG (reference sequence). The CDR3 coding sequence is TGTGCCTGGAGTCAGGGGACAGTCTCCACCTTC. It yields the protein CAWSQGTVSTF. Supplemented by reference TRBV30 and TRBJ1-2, the full variable domain reads SQTIHQWPATLVQPVGSPLSLECTVEGTSNPNLYWYRQAAGRGLQLLFYSVGIGQISSEVPQNLSASRPQDRQFILSSKKLLLSDSGFYLCAWSQGTVSTFGSGTRLTVV.

The chain recombines TRBV2 with TRBJ1-6, with 7 bases that match TRBD1. The CDR3 totals 11 residues. J lost 13 bases, V lost 7 bases, and 4 bases had no gene match. Per the germline V gene, CDR1 is SNHLY and CDR2 is FYNNEI. Here the CDR3 DNA reads TGTGCCAGCAACAGGGGACGGCCCCTCCACTTT. This gives the protein CASNRGRPLHF.

The gene calls are TRBV4-1 and TRBJ2-7; no reliable D call. Germline assignment: CDR1 MGHRA and CDR2 YSYEKL. Deletions cut 1 base from V and 0 bases from J, with 4 bases between. The CDR3 loop spans 13 amino acids. CDR3 residues: CASSQVLSYEQYF. The CDR3 DNA reads TGCGCCAGCAGCCAAGTTCTCTCCTACGAGCAGTACTTC.

The chain links TRBV4-3 to TRBJ2-7; TRBD1 aligns across 9 bases. The CDR3 extends over 15 amino acids. Per germline, CDR1 LGHNA and CDR2 YSLEER. The ends lost 0 bases at V and 3 bases at J; junction bases unmatched: 3. The CDR3 DNA reads TGCGCCAGCAGCCAAGAGGAGACAGGGGGCTACGAGCAGTACTTC. Protein sequence: CASSQEETGGYEQYF.

This clone appeared a single time. J is TRBJ2-1 and V is TRBV6-6; weak D call: TRBD2 (7 bases). The V end was cut by 11 bases, the J end by 7 bases, with 15 bases between. The CDR3 is made up of 12 amino acids. In germline, CDR1 is MNHNY, CDR2 SVGAGI (reference sequence). CDR3 region: CAAGATLNEQFF. CDR3 in DNA: TGTGCCGCGGGGGCAACTTTAAATGAGCAGTTCTTC.

V and J are TRBV6-1 and TRBJ1-2; no reliable D call. V lost 10 bases to trimming and J lost 8 bases, with 23 bases between them. Looked up from germline, CDR1 is MNHNS and CDR2 is SASEGT. The CDR3 is 14 residues long. The CDR3: CATPRRRLLYGYTF. The CDR3, as DNA: TGTGCCACCCCGAGGAGACGGCTACTTTACGGCTACACCTTC.

The rearrangement links TRBV28 to TRBJ1-2, with no clear D. Trimming left V 4 bases short and J 7 bases short, with 13 bases between. This CDR3 is built from 13 residues. CDR1 MDHEN and CDR2 SYDVKM come from the germline V gene. Written as DNA, the CDR3 is TGTGCCAGCAGTTCAGGCGGGTTGGTTGGCTACACCTTC. Its protein product is CASSSGGLVGYTF.

The chain recombines TRBV6-6 with TRBJ1-2, with 9 bases matching TRBD1. V dropped 4 bases and J dropped 4; count of bases not matched to a gene: 10. This CDR3 region has 16 residues. Germline loops: CDR1 MNHNY, CDR2 SVGAGI (reference sequence). CDR3 sequence: CASSSQRQGGAYGYTF. The CDR3 bases are TGTGCCAGCAGTTCCCAACGACAGGGGGGGGCCTATGGCTACACCTTC.

This rearrangement joins TRBV7-9 to TRBJ1-2; TRBD1 agrees at 9 bases. Per the germline V gene, CDR1 is SEHNR and CDR2 is FQNEAQ (reference sequence). The trim removed 4 bases at V and 6 bases at J, leaving 3 bases unmatched. The CDR3 contains 13 residues. CDR3 in amino acids: CASSSGQGNGYTF. The CDR3 DNA reads TGTGCCAGCAGCTCCGGACAGGGGAATGGCTACACCTTC. Drawing the rest from reference TRBV7-9 and TRBJ1-2, the complete variable domain is DTGVSQNPRHKITKRGQNVTFRCDPISEHNRLYWYRQTLGQGPEFLTYFQNEAQLEKSRLLSDRFSAERPKGSFSTLEIQRTEQGDSAMYLCASSSGQGNGYTFGSGTRLTVV.

The chain recombines TRBV6-5 with TRBJ2-7; 9 bases map to TRBD2. The CDR3 is made up of 13 amino acids. Per germline, CDR1 MNHEY and CDR2 SVGAGI. The junction had 3 bases not matched to a gene; V was cut back by 6 bases and J by 3 bases. The CDR3 DNA follows: TGTGCCAGCAGGGCGGGGGGGCTCTACGAGCAGTACTTC. This sequence encodes CASRAGGLYEQYF.

This clone was observed a handful of times. The chain couples TRBV27 to TRBJ1-4, with D hard to call. CDR3 length equals 15 residues. Trimming took off 5 bases at V and 0 bases at J, with 10 bases between the two ends. Germline V gene lookup returns CDR1 MNHEY and CDR2 SMNVEV (reference sequence). The CDR3 DNA sequence: TGTGCCAGCAGTCCCCCGAACTCAACTAATGAAAAACTGTTTTTT. Its protein is CASSPPNSTNEKLFF.

Only a few counts were recorded for this clone. This sequence joins TRBV6-5 and TRBJ2-1; 8 positions match TRBD1. Per germline, CDR1 MNHEY and CDR2 SVGAGI. This CDR3 comprises 15 residues. Trimming removed 2 bases from V and 3 bases from J; junction bases left unmatched: 3. CDR3 sequence reads: CASSYGDRLYNEQFF. The CDR3 coding sequence is TGTGCCAGCAGTTACGGGGACAGGCTCTACAATGAGCAGTTCTTC.

The chain carries TRBV5-1 and TRBJ2-3, with 10 bases lining up with TRBD1. The CDR3 has 18 amino acids. V gave up 1 base and J gave up 0 bases; unmatched junction bases: 8. Germline V lookup: CDR1 SGHRS, CDR2 YFSETQ. CDR3 nucleotides: TGCGCCAGCAGCTTGTTGGGGACAGGGGTACTTAGCACAGATACGCAGTATTTT. It codes for CASSLLGTGVLSTDTQYF.

This sequence joins TRBV6-1 and TRBJ1-4; TRBD1 agrees at 10 bases. Germline CDR1 MNHNS, CDR2 SASEGT. The V and J ends lost 1 base and 8 bases, in that order; junction bases with no gene match: 7. This CDR3 region has 16 residues. CDR3: CASSEVLRTGGEKLFF. Written as DNA, the CDR3 is TGTGCCAGCAGTGAAGTACTTAGGACAGGGGGGGAAAAACTGTTTTTT.